This section outlines one T cell receptor (beta chain) sequence together with its context. Its antigen is as yet unknown. The CDR3 is made up of 14 amino acids. The germline CDR1 and CDR2 sequences are MNHEY and SVGEGT. The source of the sample is a study of T cells expressing NK-cell markers. Findings and limits, study-wide: The leading position in the CD3+CD56-NKG2C+ fraction of several donors also went to these clonotypes. It was still unclear whether expanded NKG2C+ T cell clones were HCMV specific. Of the CD8+ T cell pool in about 6 donors, about 1.0-7.5% was accounted for by dominant NKG2C+ clonotypes.

TCRdb re-called the 5' RACE reads and gives one entry per CDR3 protein, without DNA. This sample's table has a few hundred thousand distinct CDR3 sequences. The source is a young man in good health. The source material was blood T cells: a sorted CD56 or NKG2C T cell subset, CD4+ or CD8+ T cells, or bulk PBMC T cells (not recorded which). The rearrangement links TRBV6-2 or TRBV6-3 to TRBJ2-5; TCRdb picks TRBD1, but there is no DNA to check that call. The CDR3 is CATGALVLQETQYF.